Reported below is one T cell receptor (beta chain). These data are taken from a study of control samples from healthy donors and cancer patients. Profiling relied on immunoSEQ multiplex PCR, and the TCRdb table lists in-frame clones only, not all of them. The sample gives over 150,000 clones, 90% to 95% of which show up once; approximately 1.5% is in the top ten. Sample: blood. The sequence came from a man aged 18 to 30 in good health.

In DNA form, the CDR3 reads TGTGCCAGCCGTTTCAGTCAGGGTTCAGGTCAGCCCCAGCATTTT. This sequence encodes CASRFSQGSGQPQHF. The rearrangement links TRBV2 to TRBJ1-5; TRBD1 might be the D (5 bases). This CDR3 has 15 residues. V was trimmed by 8 bases and J by 6 bases, leaving 20 bases between them. Germline-derived CDR1 and CDR2 are SNHLY and FYNNEI. Complete variable domain (other parts from reference TRBV2 and TRBJ1-5): EPEVTQTPSHQVTQMGQEVILRCVPISNHLYFYWYRQILGQKVEFLVSFYNNEISEKSEIFDDQFSVERPDGSNFTLKIRSTKLEDSAMYFCASRFSQGSGQPQHFGDGTRLSIL.